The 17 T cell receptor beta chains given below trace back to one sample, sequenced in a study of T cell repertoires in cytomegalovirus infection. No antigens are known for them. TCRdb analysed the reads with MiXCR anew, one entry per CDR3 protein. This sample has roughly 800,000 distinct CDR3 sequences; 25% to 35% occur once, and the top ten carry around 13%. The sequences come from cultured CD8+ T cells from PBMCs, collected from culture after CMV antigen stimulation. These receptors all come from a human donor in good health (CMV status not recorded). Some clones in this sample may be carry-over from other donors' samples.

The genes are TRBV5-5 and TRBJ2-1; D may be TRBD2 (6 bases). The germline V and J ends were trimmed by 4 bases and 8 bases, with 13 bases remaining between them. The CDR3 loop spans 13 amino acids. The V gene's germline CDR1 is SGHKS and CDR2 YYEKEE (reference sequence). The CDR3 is CASSLPSGDEQFF. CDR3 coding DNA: TGTGCCAGCAGCCTACCATCGGGGGATGAGCAGTTCTTC.

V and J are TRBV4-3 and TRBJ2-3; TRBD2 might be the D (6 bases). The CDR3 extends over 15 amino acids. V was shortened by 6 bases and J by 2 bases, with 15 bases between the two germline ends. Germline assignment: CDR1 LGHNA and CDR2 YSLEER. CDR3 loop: CASRPGLSPTDTQYF. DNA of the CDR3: TGCGCCAGCAGACCGGGACTCTCGCCCACAGATACGCAGTATTTT.

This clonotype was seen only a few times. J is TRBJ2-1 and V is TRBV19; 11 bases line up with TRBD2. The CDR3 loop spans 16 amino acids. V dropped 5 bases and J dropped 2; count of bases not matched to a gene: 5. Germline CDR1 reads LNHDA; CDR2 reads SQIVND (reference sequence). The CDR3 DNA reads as TGTGCCAGTAGTGTGCTAGCGGGGGGCACCTACAATGAGCAGTTCTTC. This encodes CASSVLAGGTYNEQFF.

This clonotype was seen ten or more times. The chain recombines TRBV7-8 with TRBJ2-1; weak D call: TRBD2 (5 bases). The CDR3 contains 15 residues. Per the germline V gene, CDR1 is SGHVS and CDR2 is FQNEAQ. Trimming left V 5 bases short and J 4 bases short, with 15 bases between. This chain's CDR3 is CASSPPLVSYNEQFF. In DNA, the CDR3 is TGTGCCAGCAGCCCCCCACTAGTCTCGTACAATGAGCAGTTCTTC.

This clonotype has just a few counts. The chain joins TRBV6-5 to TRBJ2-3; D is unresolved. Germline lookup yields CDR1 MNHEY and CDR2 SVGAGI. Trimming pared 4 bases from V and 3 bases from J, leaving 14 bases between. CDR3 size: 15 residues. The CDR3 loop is CASSSEGWRTDTQYF. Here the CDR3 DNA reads TGTGCCAGCAGTTCCGAAGGATGGAGAACAGATACGCAGTATTTT.

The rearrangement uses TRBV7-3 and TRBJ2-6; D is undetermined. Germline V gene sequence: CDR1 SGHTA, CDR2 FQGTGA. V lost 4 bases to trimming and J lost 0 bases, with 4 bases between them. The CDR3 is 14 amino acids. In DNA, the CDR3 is TGTGCCAGCAGCTCGGACTCTGGGGCCAACGTCCTGACTTTC. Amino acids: CASSSDSGANVLTF.

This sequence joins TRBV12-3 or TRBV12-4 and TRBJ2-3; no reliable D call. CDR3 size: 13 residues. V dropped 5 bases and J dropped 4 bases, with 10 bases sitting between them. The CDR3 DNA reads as TGTGCCAGCAGTAGTATACTGGCAGATACGCAGTATTTT. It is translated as CASSSILADTQYF.

The CDR3 sequence: CASSGGQLYEQYF. The CDR3 DNA sequence: TGTGCCAGCAGCGGGGGACAGCTCTACGAGCAGTACTTC. V and J are TRBV5-4 and TRBJ2-7; 7 bases map to TRBD1. Germline CDR1 and CDR2: SGHNT and YYREEE (reference sequence). J gave up 3 bases and V 4 bases, and 4 bases lay outside the gene matches. CDR3 length: 13 residues.

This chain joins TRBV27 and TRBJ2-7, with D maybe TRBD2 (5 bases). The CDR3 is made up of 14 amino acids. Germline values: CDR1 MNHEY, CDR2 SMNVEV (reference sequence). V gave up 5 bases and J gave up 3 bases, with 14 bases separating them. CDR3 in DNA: TGTGCCAGCAGTCGAGGACCTGGGAGCTACGAGCAGTACTTC. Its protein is CASSRGPGSYEQYF.

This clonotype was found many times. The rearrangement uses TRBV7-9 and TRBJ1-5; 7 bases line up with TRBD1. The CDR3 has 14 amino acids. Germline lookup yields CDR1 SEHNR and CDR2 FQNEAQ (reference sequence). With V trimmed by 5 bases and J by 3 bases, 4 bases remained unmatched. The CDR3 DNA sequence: TGTGCCAGCAGCCCAGACAGGGCCAATCAGCCCCAGCATTTT. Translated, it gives CASSPDRANQPQHF.

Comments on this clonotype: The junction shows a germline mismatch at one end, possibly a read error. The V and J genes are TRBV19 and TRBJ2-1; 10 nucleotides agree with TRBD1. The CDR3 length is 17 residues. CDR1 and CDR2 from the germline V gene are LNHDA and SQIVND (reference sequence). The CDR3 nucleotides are TGTGCCAGTAGTATAGTTGGCCCGACAGGGGGCTACAATGAGCAATTCTTC. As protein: CASSIVGPTGGYNEQFF. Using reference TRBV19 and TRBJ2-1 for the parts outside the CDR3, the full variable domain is DGGITQSPKYLFRKEGQNVTLSCEQNLNHDAMYWYRQDPGQGLRLIYYSQIVNDFQKGDIAEGYSVSREKKESFPLTVTSAQKNPTAFYLCASSIVGPTGGYNEQFFGPGTRLTVL.

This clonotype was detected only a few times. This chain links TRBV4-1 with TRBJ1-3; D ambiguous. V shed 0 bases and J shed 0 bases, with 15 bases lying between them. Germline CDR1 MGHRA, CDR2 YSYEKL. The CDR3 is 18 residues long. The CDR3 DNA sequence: TGCGCCAGCAGCCAAGATGGCCTGGGCTCGGGCTCTGGAAACACCATATATTTT. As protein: CASSQDGLGSGSGNTIYF.

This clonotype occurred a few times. CDR3 sequence: CASSLTKNQPQHF. Written as DNA, the CDR3 is TGTGCCAGCAGCTTAACGAAGAATCAGCCCCAGCATTTT. The gene calls are TRBV7-3 and TRBJ1-5; D not resolved. The germline V gene encodes CDR1 SGHTA and CDR2 FQGTGA. V shed 0 bases and J shed 4 bases, with 4 bases lying between them. There are 13 residues in the CDR3.

The CDR3 is CASSFSPVSTDTQYF. CDR3 coding DNA: TGTGCCAGCAGCTTTTCTCCAGTATCCACAGATACGCAGTATTTT. The chain recombines TRBV7-9 with TRBJ2-3; D call uncertain. The CDR3 spans 15 residues. V lost 3 bases to trimming and J lost 2 bases, with 12 bases between them. Germline CDR1 SEHNR, CDR2 FQNEAQ (reference sequence).

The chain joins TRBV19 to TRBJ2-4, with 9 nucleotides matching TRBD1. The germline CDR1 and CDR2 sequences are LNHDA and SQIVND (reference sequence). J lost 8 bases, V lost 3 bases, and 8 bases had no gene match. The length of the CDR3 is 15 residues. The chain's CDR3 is CASSIRDRAMDIQYF. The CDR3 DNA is TGTGCCAGTAGTATTAGGGACAGGGCGATGGACATTCAGTACTTC.

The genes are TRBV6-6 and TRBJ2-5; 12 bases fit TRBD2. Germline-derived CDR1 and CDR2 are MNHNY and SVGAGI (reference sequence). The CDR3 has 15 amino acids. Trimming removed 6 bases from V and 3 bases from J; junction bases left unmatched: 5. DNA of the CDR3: TGTGCCAGCAGGGGCAGGACTAGCGGGGAAGAGACCCAGTACTTC. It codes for CASRGRTSGEETQYF.

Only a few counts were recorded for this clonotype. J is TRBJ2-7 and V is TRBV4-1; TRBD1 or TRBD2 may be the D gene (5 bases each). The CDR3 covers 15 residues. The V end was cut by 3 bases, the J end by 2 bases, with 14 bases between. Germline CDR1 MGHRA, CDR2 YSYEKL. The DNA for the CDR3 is TGCGCCAGCAGCCAGGGGGTCGGTTCCACCTACGAGCAGTACTTC. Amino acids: CASSQGVGSTYEQYF.